These 30 T cell receptor beta chains share one sample of origin, sequenced in a study of chemoradiotherapy in HPV16-positive cancers. The table came from immunoSEQ multiplex PCR; TCRdb's copy has only in-frame clones and leaves some out. In the table there are tens of thousands of clones, roughly 75% of which are singletons. The starting material was blood, obtained from a patient who underwent chemoradiotherapy. The receptors derive from a human donor with HPV-associated anogenital cancer.

The gene calls are TRBV11-2 and TRBJ2-2; D remains unclear. V lost 3 bases and J lost 5, with 4 bases in between. Germline-derived CDR1 and CDR2 are SGHAT and FQNNGV. CDR3 length: 12 amino acids. The CDR3 reads CASSFQTGELFF. CDR3 DNA sequence: TGTGCCAGCAGCTTCCAAACCGGGGAGCTGTTTTTT.

The rearrangement uses TRBV19 and TRBJ2-5; D call uncertain. The CDR3 sequence is 11 residues long. CDR1 is LNHDA and CDR2 is SQIVND in the germline V gene (reference sequence). V was trimmed by 6 bases and J by 1 base, leaving 3 bases between them. CDR3 residues: CASRGQETQYF. CDR3 nucleotides: TGTGCCAGTAGGGGCCAAGAGACCCAGTACTTC.

This clone turned up a few times. This rearrangement joins TRBV27 to TRBJ1-2; D is unclear. Looked up from germline, CDR1 is MNHEY and CDR2 is SMNVEV (reference sequence). V was pared by 2 bases and J by 6 bases, with 10 bases between. The CDR3 is 13 amino acids. Written as DNA, the CDR3 is TGTGCCAGCAGTTTAGGTTGGGGTGATGGCTACACCTTC. Translated, it gives CASSLGWGDGYTF.

This chain uses TRBV13 with TRBJ2-7, with TRBD1 matching over 7 bases. The V gene end was trimmed by 0 bases and the J gene end by 4 bases; junction bases not matched to a gene: 12. The CDR3 extends over 17 amino acids. Germline V lookup: CDR1 PRHDT, CDR2 FYEKMQ (reference sequence). CDR3 in DNA: TGTGCCAGCAGCTTAGGCATCCCAGGGGGTTTACCTTACGAGCAGTACTTC. Protein: CASSLGIPGGLPYEQYF. Filled out from reference TRBV13 and TRBJ2-7, the complete variable domain reads AAGVIQSPRHLIKEKRETATLKCYPIPRHDTVYWYQQGPGQDPQFLISFYEKMQSDKGSIPDRFSAQQFSDYHSELNMSSLELGDSALYFCASSLGIPGGLPYEQYFGPGTRLTVT.

In this sample, this clone turned up once. The chain joins TRBV6-6 to TRBJ2-7; the D is unclear. CDR1 and CDR2 from the germline V gene are MNHNY and SVGAGI (reference sequence). The CDR3 runs 13 residues. V lost 5 bases and J 0 bases, leaving 8 bases between the germline ends. This chain's CDR3 is CASSPLPSYEQYF. Written as DNA, the CDR3 is TGTGCCAGCAGTCCTCTCCCCTCCTACGAGCAGTACTTC.

CDR3 loop: CASSRDRGGRNTEAFF. CDR3 DNA sequence: TGTGCCAGCTCACGGGACAGGGGGGGTCGGAACACTGAAGCTTTCTTT. This chain joins TRBV18 and TRBJ1-1; 11 positions match TRBD1. Per the germline V gene, CDR1 is KGHSH and CDR2 is LQKENI. The CDR3 is 16 residues long. V lost 4 bases, J lost 1 base, and 5 bases stayed unmatched.

V usage is TRBV25-1 and J usage is TRBJ1-4; no clear D. CDR1 and CDR2 (germline): MGHDK, SYGVNS. This CDR3 has 13 amino acids. Trimming shortened V by 5 bases and J by 1 base, and 5 bases separated the two germline ends. CDR3 DNA sequence: TGTGCCAGCAGTTTAGGAACTAATGAAAAACTGTTTTTT. Protein sequence: CASSLGTNEKLFF. The full variable domain, completed using reference TRBV25-1 and TRBJ1-4, is EADIYQTPRYLVIGTGKKITLECSQTMGHDKMYWYQQDPGMELHLIHYSYGVNSTEKGDLSSESTVSRIRTEHFPLTLESARPSHTSQYLCASSLGTNEKLFFGSGTQLSVL.

V gene TRBV11-3 combines with J gene TRBJ2-2; no firm D call. The CDR3 length is 12 residues. V was shortened by 1 base and J by 5 bases, with 2 bases between the two germline ends. From germline, CDR1 is SGHNT and CDR2 YENEEA. The chain's CDR3 is CASSLATGELFF. In DNA, the CDR3 is TGTGCCAGCAGCTTAGCGACCGGGGAGCTGTTTTTT. The variable domain in full, completed from reference TRBV11-3 and TRBJ2-2, reads EAGVVQSPRYKIIEKKQPVAFWCNPISGHNTLYWYLQNLGQGPELLIRYENEEAVDDSQLPKDRFSAERLKGVDSTLKIQPAELGDSAVYLCASSLATGELFFGEGSRLTVL.

The chain uses TRBV4-2 and TRBJ1-4; TRBD1 matches at 9 bases. The length of the CDR3 is 17 residues. The V gene end was trimmed by 3 bases and the J gene end by 3 bases; junction bases not matched to a gene: 8. Germline-derived CDR1 and CDR2 are LGHNA and YNFKEQ. CDR3 nucleotide sequence: TGTGCCAGCAGCCAGAAGGGGGGGGACAGGGCTAATGAAAAACTGTTTTTT. As protein: CASSQKGGDRANEKLFF.

The chain couples TRBV19 to TRBJ1-3; 7 positions match TRBD1. Germline assignment: CDR1 LNHDA and CDR2 SQIVND (reference sequence). J gave up 7 bases and V 1 base, and 16 bases lay outside the gene matches. This CDR3 comprises 18 residues. The CDR3 sequence: CASSIGPRQGDFGNTIYF. CDR3 sequence (DNA): TGTGCCAGTAGTATAGGCCCGCGACAGGGCGACTTCGGCAACACCATATATTTT.

The rearrangement joins TRBV4-2 to TRBJ1-5; D gene unclear. The CDR3 extends over 13 amino acids. Germline values: CDR1 LGHNA, CDR2 YNFKEQ. Between the trimmed V and J ends, which lost 0 bases and 4 bases, there was a span of 4 bases. CDR3 loop: CASSQDRNQPQHF. The CDR3, as DNA: TGTGCCAGCAGCCAAGATAGGAATCAGCCCCAGCATTTT.

The rearrangement uses TRBV28 and TRBJ2-5, with D perhaps given as TRBD1 or TRBD2 (5 bases each). The CDR3 has 16 residues. Trimming removed 5 bases from V and 4 bases from J, with 20 bases in between. CDR1 and CDR2 (germline): MDHEN, SYDVKM. CDR3 in amino acids: CASSLPRTPSPETQYF. The DNA for the CDR3 is TGTGCCAGCAGTCTCCCTAGGACACCTAGCCCAGAGACCCAGTACTTC.

The chain employs TRBV5-1 and TRBJ2-2; TRBD1 agrees at 8 bases. The J segment lost 6 bases and the V segment lost 0 bases, leaving 4 bases of the junction unmatched. The CDR3 consists of 15 residues. Germline assignment: CDR1 SGHRS and CDR2 YFSETQ. CDR3 DNA: TGCGCCAGCAGCTTGGCCTCGGACAGGGCCGGGGAGCTGTTTTTT. Its translation: CASSLASDRAGELFF.

V is TRBV2 and J is TRBJ1-1, with no clear D. V dropped 8 bases and J dropped 3 bases, with 19 bases sitting between them. The CDR3 length is 15 residues. Germline lookup yields CDR1 SNHLY and CDR2 FYNNEI. The CDR3 is CASLFQAVRDTEAFF. The CDR3 DNA follows: TGTGCCAGCCTTTTCCAAGCAGTGAGAGACACTGAAGCTTTCTTT.

There are a few counts of this clone. The chain joins TRBV19 to TRBJ2-7; D remains unclear. The germline gives CDR1 LNHDA, CDR2 SQIVND (reference sequence). There are 14 residues in the CDR3. Trimming took off 0 bases at V and 2 bases at J, with 8 bases between the two ends. The CDR3 spells CASSIEWLAYEQYF. CDR3 in DNA: TGTGCCAGTAGTATAGAATGGCTGGCCTACGAGCAGTACTTC.

This chain joins TRBV5-6 and TRBJ1-4; perhaps TRBD1 as D (5 bases). CDR1 and CDR2 (germline): SGHDT, YYEEEE. The CDR3 contains 13 residues. V was trimmed by 3 bases and J by 8 bases, leaving 11 bases between them. The CDR3 DNA follows: TGTGCCAGCAGCTGGCAGGGCGGGGAAAAACTGTTTTTT. Translation: CASSWQGGEKLFF.

The table lists this clone with a few counts. This chain uses TRBV11-2 with TRBJ1-1, with a possible D match to TRBD1 (6 bases). V was trimmed by 5 bases and J by 4 bases, leaving 17 bases between them. The germline V gene has CDR1 SGHAT and CDR2 FQNNGV. This CDR3 has 15 amino acids. CDR3 in amino acids: CASSGGGGPSTEAFF. The DNA for the CDR3 is TGTGCCAGCAGCGGAGGGGGGGGCCCGAGCACTGAAGCTTTCTTT.

The V and J genes are TRBV2 and TRBJ2-1; 7 positions match TRBD1. CDR3 length equals 16 residues. Germline assignment: CDR1 SNHLY and CDR2 FYNNEI. V dropped 4 bases and J dropped 0; count of bases not matched to a gene: 6. The CDR3, as DNA: TGTGCCAGCAGTGTGGACAGGTCTAGCTCCTACAATGAGCAGTTCTTC. This gives the protein CASSVDRSSSYNEQFF. Complete variable domain (other parts from reference TRBV2 and TRBJ2-1): EPEVTQTPSHQVTQMGQEVILRCVPISNHLYFYWYRQILGQKVEFLVSFYNNEISEKSEIFDDQFSVERPDGSNFTLKIRSTKLEDSAMYFCASSVDRSSSYNEQFFGPGTRLTVL.

In the case of this clone: At one of its ends the junction is not consistent with the germline gene, which may arise from a read error. This sample also contains other DNA sequences that code for the same CDR3. The J gene is TRBJ2-7, the V gene TRBV4-2, with 12 bases lining up with TRBD2. This CDR3 spans 17 amino acids. Germline CDR1 reads LGHNA; CDR2 reads YNFKEQ. CDR3 amino acids: CASSQEEASGGAGEQYF. In DNA, the CDR3 is TGTGCTAGCAGCCAAGAAGAGGCTAGCGGGGGGGCGGGAGAGCAGTACTTC.

The genes are TRBV11-1 and TRBJ1-1, with TRBD1 as a possible D gene (5 bases). The CDR3 is 15 amino acids. Germline V gives CDR1 SGHAT, CDR2 FQDESV (reference sequence). V gave up 5 bases and J gave up 1 base, with 14 bases separating them. The DNA of the CDR3 is TGTGCCAGCAGCAAGGGCGGGGCGCCGAACACTGAAGCTTTCTTT. It encodes CASSKGGAPNTEAFF.

The chain recombines TRBV5-1 with TRBJ1-6; D gene uncertain. CDR1 is SGHRS and CDR2 is YFSETQ in the germline V gene. V dropped 6 bases and J dropped 7 bases, with 17 bases sitting between them. The CDR3 runs to 15 residues. The CDR3 bases are TGCGCCAGCACCCCATCCGGGCCGTCCAATTCACCCCTCCACTTT. It encodes CASTPSGPSNSPLHF.

The V gene is TRBV6-5, the J gene TRBJ2-1; D is uncertain. This CDR3 has 15 amino acids. The germline V gene encodes CDR1 MNHEY and CDR2 SVGAGI. V lost 0 bases and J 0 bases, leaving 6 bases between the germline ends. CDR3 protein: CASSYSPVSYNEQFF. DNA for the CDR3: TGTGCCAGCAGTTACTCTCCAGTCTCCTACAATGAGCAGTTCTTC.

In its sample, this clone was seen a few times. V is TRBV7-2 and J is TRBJ1-2; possible D gene TRBD1, 6 bases. The CDR3 totals 15 residues. From germline, CDR1 is SGHTA and CDR2 FQGNSA. Trimming removed 5 bases from V and 5 bases from J, with 18 bases in between. The CDR3, as DNA: TGTGCCAGCAGCCCCGGATCAGGGACACCGTATGGCTACACCTTC. Amino acids: CASSPGSGTPYGYTF.

The chain has TRBV5-6 and TRBJ2-4, with D hard to call. V lost 2 bases and J 3 bases, leaving 12 bases between the germline ends. This CDR3 comprises 15 residues. CDR1 and CDR2 from the germline V gene are SGHDT and YYEEEE. The CDR3 spells CASSFRGAGKNIQYF. The CDR3 bases are TGTGCCAGCAGCTTTCGCGGCGCTGGCAAAAACATTCAGTACTTC.

The chain is built from TRBV6-6 and TRBJ2-4; the D gene is possibly TRBD2 (5 bases). V gave up 6 bases and J gave up 7 bases, with 13 bases separating them. Germline V lookup: CDR1 MNHNY, CDR2 SVGAGI (reference sequence). This CDR3 has 13 amino acids. CDR3 protein: CASRSLVGNIQYF. CDR3 nucleotide sequence: TGTGCCAGCAGATCACTAGTGGGGAACATTCAGTACTTC.

The genes are TRBV7-9 and TRBJ2-5; unclear D gene. There are 14 residues in the CDR3. Deletions cut 4 bases from V and 2 bases from J, with 11 bases between. Germline CDR1 SEHNR, CDR2 FQNEAQ (reference sequence). CDR3: CASSSSGSQETQYF. CDR3 DNA sequence: TGTGCCAGCAGCTCCTCCGGGTCACAAGAGACCCAGTACTTC.

CDR3 bases: TGTGCCAGCGAACAGGGCCCCACTGAAGCTTTCTTT. This codes for CASEQGPTEAFF. The genes are TRBV7-9 and TRBJ1-1, with a possible D match to TRBD1 (6 bases). CDR1 is SEHNR, CDR2 FQNEAQ, per germline (reference sequence). The CDR3 is made up of 12 amino acids. The V gene lost 8 bases and the J gene lost 4 bases, with 11 bases spanning the gap.

This clone was observed a handful of times. The CDR3 DNA sequence: TGTGCCAGCAGCTTAGGTTGGGGCGGCACTGAAGCTTTCTTT. Amino acid sequence: CASSLGWGGTEAFF. The gene calls are TRBV7-9 and TRBJ1-1; D might be TRBD1 (5 bases). The CDR3 spans 14 residues. The V and J ends lost 1 base and 4 bases respectively, with 10 bases between them. The germline CDR1 and CDR2 sequences are SEHNR and FQNEAQ (reference sequence). Full variable domain (outside the CDR3, taken from reference TRBV7-9 and TRBJ1-1): DTGVSQNPRHKITKRGQNVTFRCDPISEHNRLYWYRQTLGQGPEFLTYFQNEAQLEKSRLLSDRFSAERPKGSFSTLEIQRTEQGDSAMYLCASSLGWGGTEAFFGQGTRLTVV.

This rearrangement joins TRBV5-1 to TRBJ1-6; TRBD1 might be the D (6 bases). CDR1 SGHRS and CDR2 YFSETQ come from the germline V gene. V gave up 1 base and J gave up 9 bases, with 14 bases separating them. There are 15 residues in the CDR3. The CDR3 reads CASSLNPGEGSPLHF. In DNA, the CDR3 is TGCGCCAGCAGCTTGAACCCAGGGGAGGGTTCACCCCTCCACTTT.

The genes are TRBV7-2 and TRBJ1-5; D ambiguous. The germline V gene encodes CDR1 SGHTA and CDR2 FQGNSA. Trimming pared 5 bases from V and 6 bases from J, leaving 11 bases between. This CDR3 has 13 amino acids. This CDR3 is CASSLSGGQPQHF. In DNA, the CDR3 is TGTGCCAGCAGCCTCTCCGGAGGTCAGCCCCAGCATTTT.